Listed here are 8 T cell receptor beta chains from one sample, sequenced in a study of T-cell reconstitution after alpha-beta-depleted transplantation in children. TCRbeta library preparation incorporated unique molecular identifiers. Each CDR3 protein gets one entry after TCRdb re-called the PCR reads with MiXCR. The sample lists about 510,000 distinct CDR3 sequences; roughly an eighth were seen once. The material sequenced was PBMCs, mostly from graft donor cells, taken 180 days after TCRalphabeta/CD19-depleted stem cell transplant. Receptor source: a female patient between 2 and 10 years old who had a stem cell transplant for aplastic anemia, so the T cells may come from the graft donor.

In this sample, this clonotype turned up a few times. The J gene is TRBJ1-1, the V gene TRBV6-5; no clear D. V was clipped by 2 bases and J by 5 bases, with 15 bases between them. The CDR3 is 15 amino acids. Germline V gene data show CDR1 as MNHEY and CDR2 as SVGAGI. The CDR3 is CASSYGSLAGTEAFF. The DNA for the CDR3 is TGTGCCAGCAGTTACGGATCCCTCGCGGGTACTGAAGCTTTCTTT.

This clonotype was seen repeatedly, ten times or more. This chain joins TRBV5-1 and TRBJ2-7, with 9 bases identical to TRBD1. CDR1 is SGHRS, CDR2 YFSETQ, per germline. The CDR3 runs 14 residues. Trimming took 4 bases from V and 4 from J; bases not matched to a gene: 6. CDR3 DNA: TGCGCCAGCAGCATTAACAGGGGGCCGTACGAGCAGTACTTC. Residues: CASSINRGPYEQYF.

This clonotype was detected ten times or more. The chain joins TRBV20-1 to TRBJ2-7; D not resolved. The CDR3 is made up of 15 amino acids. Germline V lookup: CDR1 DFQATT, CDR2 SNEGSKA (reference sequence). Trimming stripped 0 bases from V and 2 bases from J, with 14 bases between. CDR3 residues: CSARDLPGRTYEQYF. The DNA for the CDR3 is TGCAGTGCTAGAGATCTCCCAGGCCGAACCTACGAGCAGTACTTC.

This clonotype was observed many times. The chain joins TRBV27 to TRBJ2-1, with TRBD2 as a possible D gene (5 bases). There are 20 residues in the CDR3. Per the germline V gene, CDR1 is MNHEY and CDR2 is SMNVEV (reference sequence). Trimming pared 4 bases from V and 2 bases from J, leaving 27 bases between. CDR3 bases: TGTGCCAGCAGTTCAGCCTCGGTTGCGGGCTCATGGAGACCCTACAATGAGCAGTTCTTC. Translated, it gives CASSSASVAGSWRPYNEQFF.

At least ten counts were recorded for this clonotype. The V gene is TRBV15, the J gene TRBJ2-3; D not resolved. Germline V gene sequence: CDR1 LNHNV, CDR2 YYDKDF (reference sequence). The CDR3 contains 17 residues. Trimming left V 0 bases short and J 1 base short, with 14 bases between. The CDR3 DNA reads TGTGCCACCAGCAGAGATGGGTCAGCTATGGGCACAGATACGCAGTATTTT. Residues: CATSRDGSAMGTDTQYF.

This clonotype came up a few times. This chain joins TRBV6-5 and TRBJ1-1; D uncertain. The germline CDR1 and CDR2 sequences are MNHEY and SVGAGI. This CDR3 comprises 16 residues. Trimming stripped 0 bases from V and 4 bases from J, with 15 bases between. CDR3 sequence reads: CASSYSLAILGTEAFF. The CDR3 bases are TGTGCCAGCAGTTACTCGTTGGCAATTTTGGGCACTGAAGCTTTCTTT.

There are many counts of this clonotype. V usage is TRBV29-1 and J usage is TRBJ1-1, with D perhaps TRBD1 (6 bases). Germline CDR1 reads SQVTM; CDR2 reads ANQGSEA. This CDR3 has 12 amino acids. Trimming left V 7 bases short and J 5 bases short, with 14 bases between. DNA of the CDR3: TGCAGCGCCCTGGACAGACAAACTGAAGCTTTCTTT. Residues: CSALDRQTEAFF.

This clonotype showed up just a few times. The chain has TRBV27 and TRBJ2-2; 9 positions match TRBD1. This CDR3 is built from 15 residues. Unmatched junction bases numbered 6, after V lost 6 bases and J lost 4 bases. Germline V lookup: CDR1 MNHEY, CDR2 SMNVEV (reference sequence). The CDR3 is CASRKQGASTGELFF. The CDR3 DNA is TGTGCCAGCAGGAAACAGGGGGCGAGCACCGGGGAGCTGTTTTTT.